Following are 19 T cell receptor beta chains from one sample sequenced in a study of radiotherapy plus CTLA-4 blockade in lung cancer (dated by TCRdb to between 2018 and 2020). The method was the immunoSEQ multiplex PCR assay. Here the immuneACCESS table is served through TCRdb, limited to in-frame sequences with V and J called. Missing clones are a known gap in these copies; in checked studies unresolved V genes cover under half, and the rest lacks a known reason. This sample has approximately 50,000 clones in its table, and 82% of those were observed once. The top ten clonotypes cover under 7% of the sample. This material consisted of peripheral blood, taken from a patient treated with radiotherapy plus ipilimumab. These receptors all come from a human donor with non-small cell lung cancer whose response to radiotherapy plus ipilimumab could not be evaluated.

This chain uses TRBV10-1 with TRBJ2-5; D not resolved. V lost 0 bases to trimming and J lost 4 bases, with 6 bases between them. Germline loops: CDR1 WNHNN, CDR2 SYGVQD (reference sequence). This CDR3 has 13 amino acids. The CDR3 nucleotides are TGCGCCAGCAGTGAGTCGCGAGGAGAGACCCAGTACTTC. As protein: CASSESRGETQYF.

V is TRBV30 and J is TRBJ1-4; a weak D match, TRBD1 (5 bases). The length of the CDR3 is 14 residues. From germline, CDR1 is GTSNPN and CDR2 SVGIG (reference sequence). Trimming removed 2 bases at V and 6 bases at J, with 13 bases between. CDR3 in DNA: TGTGCCTGGAGTACCGGGACTGGGGATGAAAAACTGTTTTTT. Protein product: CAWSTGTGDEKLFF.

The rearrangement uses TRBV2 and TRBJ1-6; TRBD1 might be the D (6 bases). The CDR3 length is 17 residues. The germline V gene has CDR1 SNHLY and CDR2 FYNNEI. V lost 4 bases and J lost 3, with 16 bases in between. Here the CDR3 DNA reads TGTGCCAGCAGTGGCCCGGGACATAATTTCTATAATTCACCCCTCCACTTT. This translates into CASSGPGHNFYNSPLHF.

The chain carries TRBV30 and TRBJ1-1; no definite D call. The CDR3 length is 12 residues. CDR1 is GTSNPN and CDR2 is SVGIG in the germline V gene (reference sequence). V lost 2 bases to trimming and J lost 7 bases, with 11 bases between them. CDR3: CAWSYGVGEAFF. The CDR3 region has the DNA TGTGCCTGGAGTTACGGGGTCGGTGAAGCTTTCTTT. Supplemented by reference TRBV30 and TRBJ1-1, the full variable domain reads SQTIHQWPATLVQPVGSPLSLECTVEGTSNPNLYWYRQAAGRGLQLLFYSVGIGQISSEVPQNLSASRPQDRQFILSSKKLLLSDSGFYLCAWSYGVGEAFFGQGTRLTVV.

The chain recombines TRBV19 with TRBJ2-2, with TRBD1 as a possible D gene (6 bases). CDR3 length: 13 amino acids. With 10 bases removed from V and 4 bases from J, the gap between germline ends came to 13 bases. The V gene's germline CDR1 is LNHDA and CDR2 SQIVND (reference sequence). The CDR3 bases are TGTGCCACCTCTAGGACAGCCACCGGGGAGCTGTTTTTT. This encodes CATSRTATGELFF.

This clone was seen only a few times. This chain uses TRBV4-3 with TRBJ1-4; tentatively, D is TRBD1 (5 bases). V lost 1 base and J 14 bases, leaving 23 bases between the germline ends. The CDR3 is 16 amino acids. The germline gives CDR1 LGHNA, CDR2 YSLEER. Written as DNA, the CDR3 is TGCGCCAGCAGCCAAGTCGGGCTTGGTATCCAGGGTTCGCTGTTTTTT. Amino acids: CASSQVGLGIQGSLFF.

In this sample, this clone turned up once. This rearrangement joins TRBV10-3 to TRBJ2-5; 14 nucleotides agree with TRBD2. This CDR3 contains 15 residues. Germline lookup yields CDR1 ENHRY and CDR2 SYGVKD. The junction had 8 bases not matched to a gene; V was cut back by 8 bases and J by 6 bases. DNA for the CDR3: TGTGCCATCGGTCGACTAGCGGGAGGGCGGAAGACCCAGTACTTC. Translating gives CAIGRLAGGRKTQYF.

A single count supports this clone. The chain combines TRBV25-1 with TRBJ2-3; 7 nucleotides line up with TRBD2. Germline V gene lookup returns CDR1 MGHDK and CDR2 SYGVNS. The CDR3 has 18 amino acids. V shed 2 bases, J shed 7 bases, and the junction held 18 bases outside the gene matches. CDR3 loop: CASSELGGGLGGKNTQYF. CDR3 bases: TGTGCCAGCAGTGAACTGGGGGGGGGACTCGGTGGAAAAAATACGCAGTATTTT.

The chain recombines TRBV4-1 with TRBJ2-1; TRBD2 matches 9 bases. J was trimmed by 8 bases and V by 1 base; bases with no gene match: 12. The CDR3 sequence is 17 residues long. Germline values: CDR1 MGHRA, CDR2 YSYEKL. The CDR3 region has the DNA TGCGCCAGCAGCCAAGGTCGAGAAGCGGGGGGTCGGGATGAGCAGTTCTTC. Amino acids: CASSQGREAGGRDEQFF.

The chain joins TRBV7-6 to TRBJ1-6, with D possibly TRBD1 on 6 matching bases. Between the trimmed V and J ends, which lost 4 bases and 6 bases, there was a span of 13 bases. CDR3 length: 15 residues. CDR1 and CDR2 (germline): SGHVS, FNYEAQ. The CDR3 spells CASSWGGGPNSPLHF. In DNA, the CDR3 is TGTGCCAGCAGCTGGGGAGGGGGGCCTAATTCACCCCTCCACTTT. Looking up the rest from reference TRBV7-6 and TRBJ1-6 gives the full variable domain: GAGVSQSPRYKVTKRGQDVALRCDPISGHVSLYWYRQALGQGPEFLTYFNYEAQQDKSGLPNDRFSAERPEGSISTLTIQRTEQRDSAMYRCASSWGGGPNSPLHFGNGTRLTVT.

This clone was counted between two and nine times. The chain carries TRBV4-1 and TRBJ2-1, with 7 bases fitting TRBD2. Germline CDR1 and CDR2: MGHRA and YSYEKL. V dropped 3 bases and J dropped 4; count of bases not matched to a gene: 12. The CDR3 runs 17 residues. The CDR3 nucleotides read TGCGCCAGCAGCCAGGGCCTTCTAGCGGCCATTTACAATGAGCAGTTCTTC. The encoded protein is CASSQGLLAAIYNEQFF.

The rearrangement uses TRBV11-2 and TRBJ2-3, with 9 bases identical to TRBD1. Germline V gene lookup returns CDR1 SGHAT and CDR2 FQNNGV. Trimming removed 2 bases from V and 8 bases from J; junction bases left unmatched: 14. The CDR3 loop spans 17 amino acids. CDR3 protein: CASSLQLDRGFIGTQYF. The CDR3 nucleotides are TGTGCCAGCAGCTTACAATTGGACAGGGGTTTTATTGGTACGCAGTATTTT.

In its sample, this clone was seen once. The genes are TRBV27 and TRBJ1-3; D remains unclear. Per germline, CDR1 MNHEY and CDR2 SMNVEV (reference sequence). This CDR3 is built from 12 residues. The V end lost 7 bases, the J end lost 0 bases, and 4 bases lay between the germline ends. CDR3 nucleotides: TGTGCCAGCATTAGCTCTGGAAACACCATATATTTT. It is translated as CASISSGNTIYF.

In the case of this clone: The junction and the germline gene differ at one end; a read error may be behind it. The chain links TRBV10-3 to TRBJ1-1; 7 bases align to TRBD1. Germline CDR1 reads ENHRY; CDR2 reads SYGVKD. The CDR3 has 14 amino acids. CDR3 residues: CAISTGEVKTEAFF. For the CDR3, the DNA is TGTGCCATCAGTACAGGGGAGGTGAAAACTGAAGCTTTCTTT.

The rearrangement joins TRBV7-2 to TRBJ2-1; a possible D gene is TRBD2 (6 bases). There are 15 residues in the CDR3. V lost 0 bases and J lost 5, with 11 bases in between. CDR1 is SGHTA, CDR2 FQGNSA, per germline. CDR3 in amino acids: CASSLATGLNNEQFF. CDR3 nucleotides: TGTGCCAGCAGCTTAGCAACAGGACTAAACAATGAGCAGTTCTTC.

The J gene is TRBJ1-1, the V gene TRBV6-6, with 11 nucleotides matching TRBD1. The V gene end was trimmed by 10 bases and the J gene end by 7 bases; junction bases not matched to a gene: 11. Germline V CDR1 and CDR2: MNHNY, SVGAGI (reference sequence). The CDR3 is 14 residues long. CDR3 loop: CATLPGQGVFEAFF. The CDR3 DNA reads TGTGCCACCCTACCGGGACAGGGGGTATTTGAAGCTTTCTTT.

The genes are TRBV28 and TRBJ1-2; possibly TRBD1 for D (6 bases). The CDR3 runs 13 residues. CDR1 is MDHEN and CDR2 is SYDVKM in the germline V gene. V lost 3 bases, J lost 5 bases, and 10 bases lay in between. The chain's CDR3 is CASSFGGQYGYTF. For the CDR3, the DNA is TGTGCCAGCAGTTTCGGGGGGCAATATGGCTACACCTTC.

This clone was detected once. J is TRBJ2-7 and V is TRBV7-2; 11 positions agree with TRBD2. The CDR3 length is 14 residues. Losses at the gene ends were 4 bases for V and 6 bases for J; bases not matched to a gene: 5. The germline CDR1 and CDR2 sequences are SGHTA and FQGNSA. The CDR3: CASSSGLAGLEQYF. The DNA for the CDR3 is TGTGCCAGCAGCTCCGGACTAGCGGGTCTCGAGCAGTACTTC.

The table lists this clone with a few counts. The chain employs TRBV10-3 and TRBJ1-1; D gene ambiguous. Germline assignment: CDR1 ENHRY and CDR2 SYGVKD. V lost 10 bases, J lost 3 bases, and 15 bases lay in between. This CDR3 region has 13 residues. The CDR3 loop is CATSRGEDTEAFF. The CDR3 bases are TGTGCCACTAGCAGAGGTGAGGACACTGAAGCTTTCTTT.